The 7 T cell receptor beta chains listed next were all sequenced from one sample in a study of blood T cell repertoires in COVID-19. Using immunoSEQ multiplex PCR, the repertoire was profiled, and TCRdb retains in-frame clones only, with some absent. The data hold approximately 28,000 clones, with less than 80% observed a single time. The specimen sequenced was peripheral blood. All receptors derive from a boy between 2 and 10 years old with active or convalescent COVID-19.

This sequence joins TRBV3-1 (or the pseudogene TRBV3-2) and TRBJ2-1, with D possibly TRBD2 on 6 matching bases. Germline CDR1 and CDR2: LGHDT and YNNKEL (reference sequence). The V gene lost 4 bases and the J gene lost 4 bases, with 8 bases spanning the gap. CDR3 size: 13 residues. DNA of the CDR3: TGTGCCAGCAGCCGGAGGGATTACAATGAGCAGTTCTTC. This encodes CASSRRDYNEQFF.

This clone was seen more than once but under ten times. This CDR3 is CASSAAGAGSNEQFF. In DNA form, the CDR3 reads TGTGCCAGCAGTGCAGCGGGAGCCGGCTCCAATGAGCAGTTCTTC. The V call is TRBV6-2 or TRBV6-3, the J call TRBJ2-1; 8 nucleotides match TRBD2. The V and J ends lost 5 bases and 6 bases, in that order; junction bases with no gene match: 9. CDR1 and CDR2 from the germline V gene are MNHEY and SVGEGT. The CDR3 covers 15 residues.

This clone has a single count. J is TRBJ1-2 and V is TRBV20-1; D ambiguous. Germline CDR1 DFQATT, CDR2 SNEGSKA (reference sequence). The CDR3 is 11 amino acids. V was cut by 3 bases and J by 9 bases, with 11 bases left in between. In DNA, the CDR3 is TGCAGTGCTAGGAGGGTACTAAGCTACACCTTC. Translated, it gives CSARRVLSYTF.

This clone was counted between two and nine times. V is TRBV5-6 and J is TRBJ2-1, with TRBD1 matching 8 bases. Germline V gives CDR1 SGHDT, CDR2 YYEEEE. V trimming: 3 bases; J trimming: 2 bases; junction bases outside the gene matches: 4. The CDR3 length is 15 residues. The CDR3 region is CASSSQGAPYNEQFF. DNA of the CDR3: TGTGCCAGCAGCTCCCAGGGGGCCCCCTACAATGAGCAGTTCTTC.

V gene TRBV5-1 combines with J gene TRBJ1-1; 10 bases match TRBD1. The CDR3 extends over 17 amino acids. V lost 0 bases and J lost 4; bases outside the gene matches: 9. CDR1 is SGHRS, CDR2 YFSETQ, per germline. The CDR3 loop reads CASSLGGQGPGSTEAFF. CDR3 bases: TGCGCCAGCAGCTTGGGGGGACAGGGGCCGGGAAGCACTGAAGCTTTCTTT.

This clone was recorded once. The rearrangement links TRBV18 to TRBJ1-1, with 10 nucleotides matching TRBD1. After removal of 3 bases from V and 3 bases from J, the junction contained 1 base not matched to a gene. Germline loops: CDR1 KGHSH, CDR2 LQKENI. The CDR3 contains 14 residues. The CDR3 reads CASSPGTGDTEAFF. DNA for the CDR3: TGTGCCAGCTCACCCGGGACAGGGGACACTGAAGCTTTCTTT. The variable domain in full, with the rest retrieved from reference TRBV18 and TRBJ1-1, is NAGVMQNPRHLVRRRGQEARLRCSPMKGHSHVYWYRQLPEEGLKFMVYLQKENIIDESGMPKERFSAEFPKEGPSILRIQQVVRGDSAAYFCASSPGTGDTEAFFGQGTRLTVV.

This clone was picked up a small number of times. V gene TRBV10-3 combines with J gene TRBJ2-5; possibly TRBD2 for D (5 bases). The CDR3 is made up of 12 amino acids. CDR1 is ENHRY, CDR2 SYGVKD, per germline. The V and J ends lost 8 bases and 2 bases respectively, with 9 bases between them. The CDR3 protein is CAIYGGQETQYF. Written as DNA, the CDR3 is TGTGCCATCTATGGCGGGCAAGAGACCCAGTACTTC.